This is a list of T cell receptor beta chains from one sample in a study of shared clonotypes between healthy human individuals. The repertoire was sequenced with immunoSEQ multiplex PCR; TCRdb's copy has only in-frame clones and lacks some. The sample consists of some 2,100,000 clones, about 92% of them appearing once. The sequencing sample was made of naive CD8+ T cells from PBMCs. These receptors all come from a man aged 18 to 29 in good health. Some clones in this sample may be carry-over from other donors' samples. Both conserved end residues are part of each CDR3. Rows may omit the clone size; those that give it use once, few, many or a size class.

>TRBV29-1|NA|TRBJ1-4
CSVDRGLGELFF
>TRBV27|NA|TRBJ2-7
CASSLSWAERYEQYF
>TRBV7-2|NA|TRBJ1-2
CASSPREPNYGYTF
>TRBV7-3|NA|TRBJ2-1
CASSPQAGGHNEQFF
>TRBV9|once|TRBJ2-7
CASSPASGVRGQYF
>TRBV4-2|NA|TRBJ2-2
CASSQPPGLGSTGELFF
>TRBV7-9|once|TRBJ2-3
CASSIRDRDTQYF
>TRBV13|NA|TRBJ2-7
CASSLAGPDEQYF
>TRBV27|NA|TRBJ2-7
CASRHTGTGVYEQYF
>TRBV30|NA|TRBJ2-1
CAWSVTGGSYNEQFF
>TRBV5-1|NA|TRBJ2-2
CASNYGLAGSNTGELFF
>TRBV27|NA|TRBJ2-7
CASSLLSAEPGYEQYF
>TRBV19|NA|TRBJ2-1
CASSIGGQAYNEQFF
>TRBV27|NA|TRBJ1-4
CASSLLPPRSEKLFF
>TRBV5-1|NA|TRBJ2-2
CASSLVSRDRGTGELFF
>TRBV5-5|NA|TRBJ2-1
CASLRQGSPYNEQFF
>TRBV15|NA|TRBJ1-2
CATSRDPADNYGYTF
>TRBV5-4|NA|TRBJ2-5
CASSLVPGSGETQYF
>TRBV6-5|NA|TRBJ2-1
CASSYGDGGNEQFF
>TRBV28|NA|TRBJ2-2
CASSRDPYTGELFF
>TRBV27|NA|TRBJ1-2
CASSFRQSPSYGYTF
>TRBV25-1|once|TRBJ2-2
CASSRGSNTGELFF